Here is one T cell receptor (beta chain) with its context. This clonotype was detected only a few times. What antigen it recognizes has not been identified. Base quality data are lacking; no much larger clone is found one base away. There are 14 amino acids in the CDR3, from cysteine to phenylalanine inclusive. The DNA shown is the 42-base CDR3, in frame from base 1. Trimming removed 5 bases from V and 10 bases from J, leaving 18 bases between the germline ends. Reading the germline V gene (reference sequence) gives CDR1 DFQATT and CDR2 SNEGSKA. Ficoll-Paque density gradient centrifugation was used to isolate PBMCs. TCRdb lists the instrument as Illumina NovaSeq 6000. Using 5'RACE with constant-segment primers, TCRalpha and TCRbeta cDNA libraries were constructed, with sample barcodes and unique molecular identifiers added in the process. Trizol reagent was used to extract RNA from every sample. Amplification of the libraries took two PCR steps, and the second step added a second sample barcode plus Illumina TruSeq adapters. The libraries were sequenced on an Illumina NovaSeq using 2 x 150 bp paired-end reads. Per the authors' processing: Reads were demultiplexed and collapsed into UMI-guided consensus sequences with migec v1.2.7. Using mixcr v2.1.11, UMI consensuses were aligned to TRA and TRB V and J templates and then assembled into clonotypes. A clonotype was counted as expanded or contracted only if both edgeR and NoisET called the change significant, with noise models trained on biological replicates. For edgeR calls, the thresholds were a false discovery rate-adjusted p below 0.01 and a log2 fold-change of 1. As an exploratory analysis of dynamics, max-normalized trajectories of the 1000 most abundant clonotypes were examined with PCA combined with hierarchical clustering. The CD4 or CD8 phenotype of responding clones was assigned using the separately sequenced CD4+ and CD8+ repertoires. TCRdb took the public reads, trimmed them with fastp at Q25, ran MiXCR for clone calling and kept in-frame beta chains. Rows are unified per CDR3 protein, each entry keeping the most common DNA and genes. TCRdb, not the original authors, processed these V and J calls. This sample comprises 200,000 to 250,000 distinct CDR3 sequences, approximately 9% of them detected only once. The ten largest clones capture around a fifth of the sample.

The sample originates from a study of T-cell memory formation after mild COVID-19 (dated by TCRdb to the early 2020s). A note on the overall study: Most TCR sequence clusters were specific to one of the two donors. T-cell clones expanding and contracting after mild COVID-19 in two donors were tracked by longitudinal TCRalpha and TCRbeta repertoire sequencing. The cohort was made up of two young adult volunteers, one female and one male, who were previously healthy.

Study-wide findings and limitations: The study covered only a couple of mild cases, and larger cohorts including severe cases with pre-infection samples were considered necessary. Balanced CD4/CD8 phenotypes were observed for clones contracting from day 15 to 85, whereas a bias towards CD4+ was observed for a second wave of clones expanding from day 15 to 37. Contracting CD4+ clones appeared mostly in the CM and EM memory subsets, whereas CD8+ clones were enriched in EMRA. Some responding clones were detected in pre-infection memory, suggesting pre-existing cross-reactive memory T cells joined the SARS-CoV-2 response. SARS-CoV-2 specificity of the second-wave clones peaking on day 37 was not confirmed.

The chain is made from TRBV20-1 and TRBJ1-6; no D gene call is confident. Sequenced: PBMCs or a T cell subset sorted from them (not recorded which). This TCR derives from a man aged 18 to 35 who had mild COVID-19 (a few samples of this study predate the infection). The sample titles of this study are shuffled in the database, so cell type and time point are left out; the donor was told from shared clones. Here the CDR3 is given as CSASPPGRSSPLHF. The DNA sequence is as follows: TGCAGTGCTTCACCCCCAGGCCGATCATCACCCCTCCACTTT.